These 14 T cell receptor beta chains came from one sample sequenced in a study of glioma-infiltrating T cells. Using RNA template, CDR3s of TCR alpha and beta were amplified with iRepertoire arm-PCR. TCRdb reanalysed the multiplex PCR reads using MiXCR and keeps one entry per CDR3 protein. The sample consists of around 190,000 distinct CDR3 sequences, under 55% of them appearing once. The sequenced sample consisted of glioma tissue, nonneoplastic brain tissue, or PBMCs (not recorded which). The receptors were gathered from a human donor with low-grade glioma or glioblastoma, undergoing nonglioma brain surgery, or in good health (not recorded which).

This clonotype occurred a few times. The chain joins TRBV7-2 to TRBJ2-7; D may be TRBD2 (6 bases). The length of the CDR3 is 13 residues. The germline CDR1 and CDR2 sequences are SGHTA and FQGNSA. With 2 bases removed from V and 6 bases from J, the gap between germline ends came to 11 bases. The CDR3 nucleotides are TGTGCCAGCAGCTTAATCGGGAGAGGCGAGCAGTACTTC. Protein sequence: CASSLIGRGEQYF.

This clonotype was seen repeatedly, ten times or more. The V call is TRBV25-1, the J call TRBJ2-3; D is uncertain. The CDR3 has 11 amino acids. V was shortened by 6 bases and J by 6 bases, with 7 bases between the two germline ends. Germline-derived CDR1 and CDR2 are MGHDK and SYGVNS. CDR3 region: CASRLGDTQYF. CDR3 sequence (DNA): TGTGCCAGCAGGCTGGGGGATACGCAGTATTTT.

About this clonotype itself: A read error is likely, as this CDR3 ends without the conserved phenylalanine or tryptophan. The chain uses TRBV6-5 and TRBJ2-7; 8 nucleotides line up with TRBD2. V lost 8 bases and J lost 4; bases outside the gene matches: 7. The CDR3 is 13 amino acids. The germline V gene has CDR1 MNHEY and CDR2 SVGAGI. The CDR3 coding sequence is TGTGCCAGCCATCAAGCGGGAGCTTACGAGCAGTACCTA. It is translated as CASHQAGAYEQYL.

With regard to this clonotype: With a much larger clone just one base away, this may be a read error. The chain is built from TRBV25-1 and TRBJ1-2; unclear D gene. The CDR3 is made up of 11 amino acids. Trimming cost V 4 bases and J 8 bases, with 8 bases left between them. Germline V gene lookup returns CDR1 MGHDK and CDR2 SYGVNS. CDR3 region: CASSVRKGYTF. Here the CDR3 DNA reads TGTGCCAGCAGTGTAAGGAAGGGCTACACCTTC.

Regarding this clonotype: The germline gene is not matched at one end of the junction; a read error may be the cause. This chain joins TRBV20-1 and TRBJ2-7; 8 nucleotides match TRBD2. Germline V gene lookup returns CDR1 DFQATT and CDR2 SNEGSKA (reference sequence). The CDR3 extends over 15 amino acids. The DNA for the CDR3 is TGTAGTTCTAGTTCACTAGCGGCCTTGACCTACCAGCAGTACTTC. Its protein product is CSSSSLAALTYQQYF.

V gene TRBV14 combines with J gene TRBJ2-2, with 9 bases matching TRBD2. Germline values: CDR1 SGHDN, CDR2 FVKESK. V shed 0 bases, J shed 3 bases, and the junction held 2 bases outside the gene matches. This CDR3 contains 16 residues. The CDR3 here is CASSQELAGDTGELFF. CDR3 DNA sequence: TGTGCCAGCAGCCAAGAGTTAGCGGGGGACACCGGGGAGCTGTTTTTT.

This clonotype has at least ten counts. The J gene is TRBJ1-1, the V gene TRBV28, with 11 nucleotides matching TRBD1. From germline, CDR1 is MDHEN and CDR2 SYDVKM. Trimming removed 5 bases from V and 6 bases from J; junction bases left unmatched: 8. This CDR3 has 15 residues. CDR3 DNA sequence: TGTGCCAGCAGTAGGTCGGGACAGGGGGGAGCTGAAGCTTTCTTT. Encoded protein: CASSRSGQGGAEAFF.

At least ten counts were recorded for this clonotype. J is TRBJ1-2 and V is TRBV7-8, with TRBD1 as a possible D gene (6 bases). V was pared by 6 bases and J by 0 bases, with 11 bases between. From germline, CDR1 is SGHVS and CDR2 FQNEAQ. The CDR3 sequence is 14 residues long. The CDR3 loop reads CASSPGATNYGYTF. The CDR3 DNA reads as TGTGCCAGCAGTCCAGGGGCAACTAACTATGGCTACACCTTC.

Of note for this clonotype: The junction does not match germline at one end; this may be a read error. This rearrangement joins TRBV28 to TRBJ2-1, with 8 bases aligning to TRBD2. The CDR3 is 16 amino acids. The germline V gene has CDR1 MDHEN and CDR2 SYDVKM. The CDR3 loop reads CASSFPGSGSVGERFF. Written as DNA, the CDR3 is TGTGCCAGCAGTTTTCCAGGAAGCGGGAGTGTCGGTGAGCGGTTCTTC.

This clonotype appeared a few times. V is TRBV29-1 and J is TRBJ2-1; 9 bases fit TRBD2. Trimming cost V 4 bases and J 8 bases; bases outside gene matches: 6. The CDR3 spans 13 residues. Germline lookup yields CDR1 SQVTM and CDR2 ANQGSEA. As DNA, the CDR3 is TGCAGCGTTGTCGGGGGCGGGAGGGATGAGCAGTTCTTC. It specifies CSVVGGGRDEQFF.

This clonotype has ten or more counts. The chain combines TRBV28 with TRBJ1-4; D is undetermined. Germline assignment: CDR1 MDHEN and CDR2 SYDVKM. The V gene lost 3 bases and the J gene lost 8 bases, with 16 bases spanning the gap. The CDR3 loop spans 15 amino acids. The CDR3 nucleotides read TGTGCCAGCAGTTTCCCCGGGCAGAGAGTGGAAAAACTGTTTTTT. Amino acids: CASSFPGQRVEKLFF.

The gene calls are TRBV10-3 and TRBJ2-5; 7 bases match TRBD1. J was trimmed by 1 base and V by 10 bases; bases with no gene match: 12. CDR1 and CDR2 from the germline V gene are ENHRY and SYGVKD. This CDR3 is built from 15 residues. This CDR3 reads CASRGWDSSQETQYF. The CDR3, as DNA: TGTGCCAGCAGAGGCTGGGACAGTTCCCAAGAGACCCAGTACTTC.

The genes are TRBV3-1 and TRBJ2-7; no definite D call. Trimming took off 4 bases at V and 6 bases at J, with 22 bases between the two ends. Germline assignment: CDR1 LGHDT and CDR2 YNNKEL (reference sequence). This CDR3 comprises 16 residues. The CDR3 DNA reads TGTGCCAGCAGCCCCCCGAACCCCGGACGGGCAGGCGAGCAGTACTTC. Translated, it gives CASSPPNPGRAGEQYF.

A note on this clonotype: The junction differs from germline at one of its ends, possibly a read error. V and J are TRBV11-2 and TRBJ1-5; D possibly corresponds to TRBD1 (5 bases). The CDR3 is 15 residues long. The germline CDR1 and CDR2 sequences are SGHAT and FQNNGV. The chain's CDR3 is CASSQEGRISQPQNF. The CDR3 DNA is TGCGCCAGCAGCCAGGAGGGACGGATTAGTCAGCCCCAGAATTTT.